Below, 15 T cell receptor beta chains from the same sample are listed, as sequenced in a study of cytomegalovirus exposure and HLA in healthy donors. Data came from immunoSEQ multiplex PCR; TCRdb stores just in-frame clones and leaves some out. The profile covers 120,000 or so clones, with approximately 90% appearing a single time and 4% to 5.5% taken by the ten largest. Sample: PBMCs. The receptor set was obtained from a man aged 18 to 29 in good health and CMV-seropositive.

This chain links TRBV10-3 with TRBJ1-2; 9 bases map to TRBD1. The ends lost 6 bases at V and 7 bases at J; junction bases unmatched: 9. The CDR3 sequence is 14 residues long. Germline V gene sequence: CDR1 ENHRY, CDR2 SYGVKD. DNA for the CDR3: TGTGCCATCAGAGAGGGACAGGGTGGCTCTGGCTACACCTTC. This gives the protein CAIREGQGGSGYTF.

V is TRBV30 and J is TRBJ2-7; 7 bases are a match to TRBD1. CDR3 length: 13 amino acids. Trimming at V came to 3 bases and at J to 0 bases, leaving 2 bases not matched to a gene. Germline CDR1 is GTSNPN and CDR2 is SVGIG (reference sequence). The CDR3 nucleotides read TGTGCCTGGAGAGCAGGGGGCTCCTACGAGCAGTACTTC. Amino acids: CAWRAGGSYEQYF.

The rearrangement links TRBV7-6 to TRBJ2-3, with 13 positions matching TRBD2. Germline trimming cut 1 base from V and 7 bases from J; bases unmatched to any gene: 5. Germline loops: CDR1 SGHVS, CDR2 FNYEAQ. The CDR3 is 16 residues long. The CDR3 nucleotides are TGTGCCAGCAGCTTAGGAACTAGCGGGGGGGCTCATACGCAGTATTTT. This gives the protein CASSLGTSGGAHTQYF.

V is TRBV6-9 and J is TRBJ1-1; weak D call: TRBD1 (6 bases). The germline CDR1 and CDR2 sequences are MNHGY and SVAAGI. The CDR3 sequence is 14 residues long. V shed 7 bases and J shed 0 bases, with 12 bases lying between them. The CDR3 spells CASIGTYMNTEAFF. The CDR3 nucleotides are TGTGCCAGCATTGGGACATACATGAACACTGAAGCTTTCTTT.

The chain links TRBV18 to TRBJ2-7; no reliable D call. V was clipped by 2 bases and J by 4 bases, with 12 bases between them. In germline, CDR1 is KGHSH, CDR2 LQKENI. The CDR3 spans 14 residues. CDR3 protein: CASSPSPRRYEQYF. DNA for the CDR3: TGTGCCAGCTCACCATCGCCGCGGAGATACGAGCAGTACTTC.

In DNA, the CDR3 is TGCGCCAGCAGCGCCACAGTAGGGGGCGGCACAGATACGCAGTATTTT. Translating gives CASSATVGGGTDTQYF. The gene calls are TRBV5-1 and TRBJ2-3; TRBD1 aligns across 7 bases. The CDR3 spans 16 residues. Germline V gives CDR1 SGHRS, CDR2 YFSETQ. Germline trimming cut 4 bases from V and 1 base from J; bases unmatched to any gene: 9.

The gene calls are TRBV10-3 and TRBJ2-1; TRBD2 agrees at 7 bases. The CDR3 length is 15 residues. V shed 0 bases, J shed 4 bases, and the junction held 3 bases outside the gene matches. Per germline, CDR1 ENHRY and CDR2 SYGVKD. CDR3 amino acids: CAISESGGGYNEQFF. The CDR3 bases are TGTGCCATCAGTGAGTCTGGCGGGGGTTACAATGAGCAGTTCTTC.

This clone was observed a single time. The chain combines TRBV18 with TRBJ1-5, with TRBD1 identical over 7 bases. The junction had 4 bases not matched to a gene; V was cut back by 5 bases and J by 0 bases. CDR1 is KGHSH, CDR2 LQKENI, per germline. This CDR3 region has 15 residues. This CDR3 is CASSAGQSSNQPQHF. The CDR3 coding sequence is TGTGCCAGCTCAGCGGGACAGAGTAGCAATCAGCCCCAGCATTTT.

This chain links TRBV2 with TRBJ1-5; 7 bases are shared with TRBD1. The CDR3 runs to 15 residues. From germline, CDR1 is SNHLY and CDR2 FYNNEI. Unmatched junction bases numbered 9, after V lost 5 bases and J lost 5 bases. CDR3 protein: CASSSPGGGDQPQHF. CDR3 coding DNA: TGTGCCAGCAGTTCACCAGGGGGAGGAGATCAGCCCCAGCATTTT. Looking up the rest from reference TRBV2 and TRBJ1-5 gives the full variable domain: EPEVTQTPSHQVTQMGQEVILRCVPISNHLYFYWYRQILGQKVEFLVSFYNNEISEKSEIFDDQFSVERPDGSNFTLKIRSTKLEDSAMYFCASSSPGGGDQPQHFGDGTRLSIL.

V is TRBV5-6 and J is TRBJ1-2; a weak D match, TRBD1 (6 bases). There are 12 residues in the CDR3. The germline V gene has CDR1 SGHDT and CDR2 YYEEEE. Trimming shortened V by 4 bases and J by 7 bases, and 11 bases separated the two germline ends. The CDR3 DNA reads TGTGCCAGCAGCCCCGGACAGCGTGGCTACACCTTC. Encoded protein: CASSPGQRGYTF.

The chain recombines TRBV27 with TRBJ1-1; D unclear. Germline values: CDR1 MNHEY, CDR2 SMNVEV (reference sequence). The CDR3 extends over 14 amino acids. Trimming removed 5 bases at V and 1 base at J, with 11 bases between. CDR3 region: CASSPQQRNTEAFF. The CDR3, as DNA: TGTGCCAGCAGTCCCCAACAAAGGAACACTGAAGCTTTCTTT.

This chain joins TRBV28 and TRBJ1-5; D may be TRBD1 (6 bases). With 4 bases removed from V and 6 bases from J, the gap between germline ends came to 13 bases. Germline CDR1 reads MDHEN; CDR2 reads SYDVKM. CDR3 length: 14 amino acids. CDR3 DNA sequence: TGTGCCAGCAGTTACGGGGGGCTCGGTCAGCCCCAGCATTTT. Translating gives CASSYGGLGQPQHF.

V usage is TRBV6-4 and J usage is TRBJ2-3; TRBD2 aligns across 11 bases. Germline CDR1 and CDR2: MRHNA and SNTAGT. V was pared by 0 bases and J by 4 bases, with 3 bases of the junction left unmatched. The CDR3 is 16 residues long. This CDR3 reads CASSDSSGGASDTQYF. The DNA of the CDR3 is TGTGCCAGCAGTGACTCTAGCGGGGGGGCATCAGATACGCAGTATTTT.

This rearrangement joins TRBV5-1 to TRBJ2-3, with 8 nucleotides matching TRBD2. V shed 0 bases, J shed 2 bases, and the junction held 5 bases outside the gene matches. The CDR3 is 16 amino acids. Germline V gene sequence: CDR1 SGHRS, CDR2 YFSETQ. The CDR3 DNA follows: TGCGCCAGCAGCTTGGCGGTAGCGGGGCTCACAGATACGCAGTATTTT. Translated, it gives CASSLAVAGLTDTQYF.

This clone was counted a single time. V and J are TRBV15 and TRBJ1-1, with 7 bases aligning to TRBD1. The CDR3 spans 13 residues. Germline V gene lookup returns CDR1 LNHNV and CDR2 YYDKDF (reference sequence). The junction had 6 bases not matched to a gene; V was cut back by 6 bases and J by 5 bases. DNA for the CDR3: TGTGCCACCAGAACGACAGGGAGGACTGAAGCTTTCTTT. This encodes CATRTTGRTEAFF.